This T cell receptor (beta chain) was observed in a study of glioma-infiltrating T cells. At the level of the study: Sequencing aimed for about 4.5- to 11-fold coverage of about 940,000 peripheral T cells.

Using RNA template, CDR3s of TCR alpha and beta were amplified with iRepertoire arm-PCR. Using its own MiXCR run on the multiplex PCR reads, TCRdb lists one record per CDR3 protein. The sample shows more than 300,000 distinct CDR3 sequences, about two fifths of them seen only once. Findings and limits, study-wide: Tissue-blood divergence was below expectation in non-neoplastic patients, above in gliomas. Very few CDR3 sequences were shared between tissue and blood.

With regard to this clonotype: Its antigen is undetermined. Since a much larger clone is just one base distant, this may be a read error.

Sequenced: glioma tissue, nonneoplastic brain tissue, or PBMCs (not recorded which). The TCR sequence derives from a human donor with low-grade glioma or glioblastoma, undergoing nonglioma brain surgery, or in good health (not recorded which).

The CDR3 DNA sequence: TGTGCCAGCAGTCGAGGGGGTCTTTCCTACGAGCAGTTCTTC. Amino acid sequence: CASSRGGLSYEQFF. The chain is built from TRBV6-1 and TRBJ2-1, with D perhaps TRBD1 (6 bases). Germline V gene lookup returns CDR1 MNHNS and CDR2 SASEGT. Trimming cost V 5 bases and J 10 bases, with 18 bases left between them. The CDR3 spans 14 residues.